These T cell receptor beta chains were read from a single sample in a study of CDR3 diversity in severe acne. TCRdb itself ran the PCR reads through MiXCR, one entry per CDR3 protein. The repertoire consists of roughly 100,000 distinct CDR3 sequences, with around 53% occurring once and the leading ten covering around an eighth. Sequencing was performed on blood. Receptors originate from a male donor with acne. CDR3s include the opening cysteine and the closing phenylalanine or tryptophan. D genes are given only for firm matches. The size field is filled for only some rows; it gives once, few, many or a size class.

size	D	V	J	CDR3	DNA
NA	NA	TRBV24-1	TRBJ2-2	CATSGEAGELFF	TGTGCCACCAGTGGTGAGGCCGGGGAGCTGTTTTTT
NA	NA	TRBV29-1	TRBJ1-3	CSVVGQPSGNTIYF	TGCAGCGTTGTTGGGCAGCCCTCTGGAAACACCATATATTTT
NA	TRBD2	TRBV29-1	TRBJ2-2	CSVFWAGGPGELFF	TGCAGCGTTTTTTGGGCGGGAGGGCCCGGGGAGCTGTTTTTT
NA	TRBD1	TRBV9	TRBJ1-3	CASSVGDRAGNTIYF	TGTGCCAGCAGCGTAGGAGACAGGGCGGGAAACACCATATATTTT
NA	NA	TRBV14	TRBJ1-6	CASSQAGVVSPLHF	TGTGCCAGCAGCCAAGCAGGGGTAGTTTCACCCCTCCACTTT
NA	TRBD1	TRBV9	TRBJ2-7	CASSRRGPSSYEQYF	TGTGCCAGCAGCCGCAGGGGGCCCAGCTCCTACGAGCAGTACTTC
NA	TRBD1	TRBV24-1	TRBJ1-2	CATSDLDRGYGYTF	TGTGCCACCAGTGATTTGGACAGGGGCTATGGCTACACCTTC
NA	TRBD1	TRBV7-2	TRBJ2-1	CASSQYGTGGSYNEQFF	TGTGCCAGCAGCCAATACGGGACAGGCGGTTCCTACAATGAGCAGTTCTTC
NA	TRBD2	TRBV6-2/TRBV6-3	TRBJ2-3	CASSSPGTSGVSTDTQYF	TGTGCCAGCAGTTCACCCGGGACTAGCGGTGTTAGCACAGATACGCAGTATTTT
few	TRBD1	TRBV29-1	TRBJ2-7	CSVEEPGTGGYEQYF	TGCAGCGTTGAAGAACCGGGGACAGGGGGCTACGAGCAGTACTTC
few	NA	TRBV11-2	TRBJ2-1	CASSSSWGPYNEQFF	TGTGCCAGCAGCTCCTCGTGGGGCCCGTACAATGAGCAGTTCTTC
NA	NA	TRBV19	TRBJ2-1	CVSSGSGSNEQFF	TGTGTCAGTAGTGGGTCAGGGAGCAATGAGCAGTTCTTC
NA	TRBD2	TRBV9	TRBJ2-2	CASSRTSGIGGELFF	TGTGCCAGCAGCCGGACTAGCGGGATTGGCGGGGAGCTGTTTTTT
NA	TRBD1	TRBV9	TRBJ1-2	CASSLTGESLDGYTF	TGTGCCAGCAGCCTAACAGGGGAATCACTGGATGGCTACACCTTC
NA	NA	TRBV2	TRBJ2-7	CASTVPRLPDEQYF	TGTGCCAGCACCGTCCCACGGCTGCCGGATGAGCAGTACTTC
few	TRBD2	TRBV20-1	TRBJ2-7	CSARDVTSGGYEQYF	TGCAGTGCTAGAGATGTAACTAGCGGGGGGTACGAGCAGTACTTC
many	NA	TRBV7-3	TRBJ2-3	CASSHQVSKTDTQYF	TGTGCCAGCAGTCACCAGGTGTCAAAAACAGATACGCAGTATTTT
few	NA	TRBV4-1	TRBJ2-1	CASSQDFRGPYNEQFF	TGCGCCAGCAGCCAAGATTTCAGGGGCCCCTACAATGAGCAGTTCTTC